These 10 T cell receptor beta chains share one sample of origin, sequenced in a study of lymphopenia after photon versus proton radiotherapy. Only in-frame clones appear in the TCRdb table, and some are missing; sequencing was by immunoSEQ multiplex PCR. The table lists roughly 30,000 clones, around 81% of them singletons. The sequencing here drew on peripheral blood, taken from a patient treated with photon-based radiotherapy. The source is a man aged 50 or older with gastric cancer.

V gene TRBV10-1 combines with J gene TRBJ2-5, with no clear D. V lost 6 bases and J 0 bases, leaving 14 bases between the germline ends. Germline V CDR1 and CDR2: WNHNN, SYGVQD (reference sequence). The length of the CDR3 is 15 residues. As DNA, the CDR3 is TGCGCCAGCAGCCCTAGTGGCGTAAACCAAGAGACCCAGTACTTC. Translated: CASSPSGVNQETQYF.

The J gene is TRBJ1-6, the V gene TRBV7-2, with no clear D. CDR1 is SGHTA, CDR2 FQGNSA, per germline. V was cut by 3 bases and J by 2 bases, with 5 bases left in between. The CDR3 length is 14 residues. The CDR3 loop reads CASSLEPYNSPLHF. CDR3 DNA sequence: TGTGCCAGCAGCTTGGAACCCTATAATTCACCCCTCCACTTT.

The rearrangement uses TRBV7-2 and TRBJ2-1; 8 nucleotides align to TRBD2. The germline CDR1 and CDR2 sequences are SGHTA and FQGNSA. The CDR3 extends over 18 amino acids. V trimming: 2 bases; J trimming: 3 bases; junction bases outside the gene matches: 12. The CDR3 loop reads CASSLSSSAGGYYNEQFF. The CDR3 bases are TGTGCCAGCAGCTTAAGTTCATCGGCGGGGGGATACTACAATGAGCAGTTCTTC.

This rearrangement joins TRBV30 to TRBJ2-7; 8 positions agree with TRBD1. The ends lost 2 bases at V and 4 bases at J; junction bases unmatched: 13. CDR1 is GTSNPN, CDR2 SVGIG, per germline (reference sequence). CDR3 size: 16 residues. The CDR3 reads CAWSPPSSTGVYEQYV. The CDR3 nucleotides are TGTGCCTGGAGTCCTCCTTCCTCGACAGGGGTGTACGAGCAGTACGTC.

The rearrangement uses TRBV6-1 and TRBJ2-6; D unresolved. V lost 7 bases and J 0 bases, leaving 7 bases between the germline ends. Germline V gene sequence: CDR1 MNHNS, CDR2 SASEGT. There are 14 residues in the CDR3. CDR3 nucleotide sequence: TGTGCCAGCACATCTAGCTCTGGGGCCAACGTCCTGACTTTC. This translates into CASTSSSGANVLTF.

V gene TRBV7-7 combines with J gene TRBJ2-7; D is perhaps TRBD1 (6 bases). CDR3 length: 13 amino acids. Trimming took off 5 bases at V and 3 bases at J, with 11 bases between the two ends. In germline, CDR1 is SSHAT, CDR2 FNYEAQ (reference sequence). The CDR3 coding sequence is TGTGCCAGCAGCGCAGGGGAGAGCTACGAGCAGTACTTC. Its protein is CASSAGESYEQYF.

V gene TRBV6-1 combines with J gene TRBJ2-7; 9 bases line up with TRBD2. The CDR3 runs 14 residues. V shed 5 bases and J 2 bases; nucleotides not matched to a gene: 4. Germline lookup yields CDR1 MNHNS and CDR2 SASEGT. CDR3 sequence: CASSQTSGPYEQYV. The DNA for the CDR3 is TGTGCCAGCAGTCAGACTAGCGGTCCCTACGAGCAGTACGTC.

The chain uses TRBV11-2 and TRBJ2-1; 9 nucleotides agree with TRBD1. Germline V gene lookup returns CDR1 SGHAT and CDR2 FQNNGV. The CDR3 is made up of 15 amino acids. J lost 3 bases, V lost 5 bases, and 5 bases had no gene match. This chain's CDR3 is CASSLGTGYYNEQFF. DNA for the CDR3: TGTGCCAGCAGCCTGGGGACAGGGTACTACAATGAGCAGTTCTTC. Together with reference TRBV11-2 and TRBJ2-1, the CDR3 gives the full variable domain: EAGVAQSPRYKIIEKRQSVAFWCNPISGHATLYWYQQILGQGPKLLIQFQNNGVVDDSQLPKDRFSAERLKGVDSTLKIQPAKLEDSAVYLCASSLGTGYYNEQFFGPGTRLTVL.

This chain uses TRBV6-5 with TRBJ2-1; 9 nucleotides align to TRBD2. This CDR3 is 16 amino acids long. The ends lost 2 bases at V and 4 bases at J; junction bases unmatched: 6. Germline lookup yields CDR1 MNHEY and CDR2 SVGAGI. As DNA, the CDR3 is TGTGCCAGCAGTTACAGTACCAGCGGGGGGTACAATGAGCAGTTCTTC. The encoded protein is CASSYSTSGGYNEQFF.

The chain couples TRBV11-3 to TRBJ1-3; D is uncertain. The CDR3 totals 12 residues. The germline gives CDR1 SGHNT, CDR2 YENEEA. V lost 5 bases to trimming and J lost 2 bases, with 4 bases between them. In nucleotides, the CDR3 is TGTGCCAGCAGCCTAACTGGAAACACCATATATTTT. Amino acids: CASSLTGNTIYF.